The present entry profiles one T cell receptor (beta chain) with its context. Its antigen is still unknown. The data stem from a study of T-cell memory formation after mild COVID-19. Study-wide findings and caveats: Some responding clones appeared in pre-infection memory, suggesting cross-reactive memory joined.

Via MiXCR, TCRdb re-called the 5' RACE reads, giving one row per CDR3 protein. The sample includes hundreds of thousands of distinct CDR3 sequences, 20% to 30% seen only once; the top ten take 8.5% to 9%. The ends were cut back, 3 bases at V and 5 bases at J, with 19 bases in the middle. CDR1 and CDR2 (germline): ENHRY, SYGVKD. CDR3 length: 16 residues. Sequenced material: PBMCs or a T cell subset sorted from them (not recorded which). The rearrangement joins TRBV10-3 to TRBJ2-5; D is possibly TRBD1 (6 bases). This clonotype was sampled from an adult woman who had mild COVID-19 (a few samples of this study predate the infection). Cell type and time point are not known. The CDR3 nucleotides read TGTGCCATCAGTGACCTCAAGACCTCAGGGGAGGAGACCCAGTACTTC. Amino acid sequence: CAISDLKTSGEETQYF.